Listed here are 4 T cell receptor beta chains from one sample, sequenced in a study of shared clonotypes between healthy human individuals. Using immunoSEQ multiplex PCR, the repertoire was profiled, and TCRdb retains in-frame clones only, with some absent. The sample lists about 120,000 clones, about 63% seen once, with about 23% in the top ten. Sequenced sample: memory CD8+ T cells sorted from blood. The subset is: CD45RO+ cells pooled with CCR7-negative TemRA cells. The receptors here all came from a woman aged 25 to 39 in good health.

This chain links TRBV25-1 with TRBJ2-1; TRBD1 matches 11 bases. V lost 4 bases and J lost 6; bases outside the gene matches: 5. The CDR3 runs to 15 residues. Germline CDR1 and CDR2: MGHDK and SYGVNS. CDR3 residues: CASSGGTGGGNEQFF. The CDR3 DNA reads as TGTGCCAGCAGTGGAGGGACAGGGGGGGGCAATGAGCAGTTCTTC.

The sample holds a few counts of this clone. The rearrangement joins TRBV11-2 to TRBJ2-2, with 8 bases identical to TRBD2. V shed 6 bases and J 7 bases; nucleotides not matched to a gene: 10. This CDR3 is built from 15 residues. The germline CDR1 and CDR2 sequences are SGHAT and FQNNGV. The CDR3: CASRDGTRRIGELFF. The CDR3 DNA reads TGTGCCAGCAGGGATGGGACTAGGCGGATCGGGGAGCTGTTTTTT.

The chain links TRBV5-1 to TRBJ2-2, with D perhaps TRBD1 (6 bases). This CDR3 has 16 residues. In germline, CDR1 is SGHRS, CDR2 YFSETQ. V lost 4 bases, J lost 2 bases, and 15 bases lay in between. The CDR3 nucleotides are TGCGCCAGCAGCAGAACCGGGACAACCAACACCGGGGAGCTGTTTTTT. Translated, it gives CASSRTGTTNTGELFF.

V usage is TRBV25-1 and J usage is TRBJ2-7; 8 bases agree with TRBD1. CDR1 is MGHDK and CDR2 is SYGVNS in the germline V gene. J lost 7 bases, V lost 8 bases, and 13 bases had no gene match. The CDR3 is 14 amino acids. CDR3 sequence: CASQTGQGLREQYF. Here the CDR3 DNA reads TGTGCCAGCCAAACAGGACAGGGTTTGAGGGAGCAGTACTTC.